Each of the 24 T cell receptor beta chains below was sequenced from the same sample in a study of monozygotic twins with inflammatory bowel disease. TCRdb reprocessed the 5' RACE reads; each CDR3 protein has one entry and no DNA is given. Its table lists 350,000 to 400,000 distinct CDR3 sequences. The sample consisted of blood. The receptors were gathered from a human donor with ulcerative colitis or Crohn's disease, or a healthy co-twin of an affected twin (not recorded which).

This chain uses TRBV20-1 with TRBJ2-2; TCRdb's D call, TRBD2, is unchecked because there is no DNA. In germline, CDR1 is DFQATT, CDR2 SNEGSKA (reference sequence). CDR3 length equals 13 residues. CDR3 amino acids: CSAQRAGYGELFF.

The rearrangement links TRBV12-3 or TRBV12-4 to TRBJ1-2; TCRdb selects TRBD1, and the lack of DNA leaves this call unchecked. The CDR3 is made up of 15 amino acids. This CDR3 is CASTRQGAVNYGYTF.

The J gene is TRBJ2-1, the V gene TRBV4-3. Germline loops: CDR1 LGHNA, CDR2 YSLEER. The CDR3 consists of 16 residues. The CDR3 loop reads CASSQKGVALYNEQFF.

The chain recombines TRBV20-1 with TRBJ2-1; with no DNA, the TCRdb D assignment of TRBD2 cannot be verified. Germline V CDR1 and CDR2: DFQATT, SNEGSKA (reference sequence). The CDR3 has 14 amino acids. The CDR3 sequence: CSASKRGGDNEQFF.

V gene TRBV7-9 combines with J gene TRBJ1-6; TCRdb outputs TRBD1, but without DNA this stays unchecked. CDR3 length: 15 residues. CDR1 is SEHNR and CDR2 is FQNEAQ in the germline V gene (reference sequence). CDR3 residues: CASSPPGQYNSPLHF.

This CDR3 is CASSSVVGSYEQYF. The chain carries TRBV7-9 and TRBJ2-7. This CDR3 has 14 amino acids. From germline, CDR1 is SEHNR and CDR2 FQNEAQ (reference sequence).

The J gene is TRBJ2-3, the V gene TRBV6-1. The CDR3 consists of 11 residues. The germline CDR1 and CDR2 sequences are MNHNS and SASEGT. The CDR3 loop is CASMGTDAQYF.

The chain uses TRBV11-2 and TRBJ2-1; the D gene TCRdb calls, TRBD1, cannot be checked with no DNA. Per the germline V gene, CDR1 is SGHAT and CDR2 is FQNNGV. The CDR3 has 13 residues. CDR3: CASSLVAQGEQFF.

V is TRBV6-2 or TRBV6-3 and J is TRBJ2-7; TCRdb selects TRBD1, and the lack of DNA leaves this call unchecked. The CDR3 is 13 residues long. Germline V gene lookup returns CDR1 MNHEY and CDR2 SVGEGT. CDR3 sequence reads: CASSLGGVYEQYF.

The chain couples TRBV7-2 to TRBJ1-2; TCRdb outputs TRBD1, but without DNA this stays unchecked. The CDR3 is 13 residues long. Germline V CDR1 and CDR2: SGHTA, FQGNSA. CDR3 sequence reads: CASSFRGQAGYTF.

CDR3 amino acids: CASSVDPFGNQPQHF. This chain connects TRBV9 to TRBJ1-5. CDR3 length equals 15 residues. Germline values: CDR1 SGDLS, CDR2 YYNGEE.

The CDR3 sequence is CSATLMRLNTEAFF. The genes are TRBV20-1 and TRBJ1-1. CDR3 length equals 14 residues. Per germline, CDR1 DFQATT and CDR2 SNEGSKA (reference sequence).

The chain uses TRBV7-2 and TRBJ2-7; TCRdb's D call of TRBD1 is untestable without DNA. CDR1 SGHTA and CDR2 FQGNSA come from the germline V gene. CDR3 length: 14 residues. The CDR3 spells CASSSTVPEYEQYF.

The V call is TRBV28, the J call TRBJ2-6. Germline-derived CDR1 and CDR2 are MDHEN and SYDVKM. This CDR3 is 15 amino acids long. The CDR3 reads CASSSFMGGANVLTF.

The CDR3 is CASTQTNTEAFF. V and J are TRBV13 and TRBJ1-1. Germline CDR1 and CDR2: PRHDT and FYEKMQ (reference sequence). The CDR3 is 12 residues long.

The chain is built from TRBV4-3 and TRBJ2-3; the TRBD2 assignment by TCRdb is unverifiable without DNA. In germline, CDR1 is LGHNA, CDR2 YSLEER. This CDR3 region has 14 residues. CDR3 loop: CASSQDPGLAGGSF.

The chain links TRBV11-2 to TRBJ2-5; the TRBD2 assignment by TCRdb is unverifiable without DNA. Germline V CDR1 and CDR2: SGHAT, FQNNGV. CDR3 length: 14 amino acids. The CDR3 sequence is CASSSTSRRETQYF.

The chain couples TRBV12-3 or TRBV12-4 to TRBJ2-5; TCRdb selects TRBD1, and the lack of DNA leaves this call unchecked. This CDR3 region has 16 residues. The CDR3 loop is CASSLSLDRVQETQYF.

V gene TRBV5-4 combines with J gene TRBJ2-5. This CDR3 region has 13 residues. Germline CDR1 reads SGHNT; CDR2 reads YYREEE (reference sequence). CDR3: CASSLHYQETQYF.

The chain couples TRBV18 to TRBJ2-5. CDR3 size: 14 residues. The germline V gene has CDR1 KGHSH and CDR2 LQKENI. The CDR3 loop reads CASSPPAHQETQYF.

This chain links TRBV12-3 or TRBV12-4 with TRBJ2-7; as DNA is missing, the TRBD2 call by TCRdb cannot be tested. The CDR3 runs to 15 residues. Here the CDR3 reads CASSPTSGGGAEQYF.

The chain has TRBV12-3 or TRBV12-4 and TRBJ1-2. The CDR3 spans 13 residues. CDR3: CASSFGQSYGYTF.

The rearrangement joins TRBV5-1 to TRBJ1-2. CDR1 is SGHRS, CDR2 YFSETQ, per germline. This CDR3 is 13 amino acids long. This chain's CDR3 is CASSLAGSYGYTF.

V and J are TRBV6-5 and TRBJ1-3. The CDR3 extends over 16 amino acids. The germline CDR1 and CDR2 sequences are MNHEY and SVGAGI. CDR3 amino acids: CASSYSTSHPGNTIYF.